These 8 T cell receptor beta chains originate from one sample sequenced in a study of shared clonotypes between healthy human individuals. Clones were sequenced by immunoSEQ multiplex PCR, and TCRdb holds only the in-frame ones, with some missing. The table records approximately 940,000 clones, roughly 72% of them present only once. Sample: memory CD4+ T cells sorted from blood. Subset here: CD45RA-negative fraction. All receptors derive from a man between 18 and 35 years old in good health.

The chain recombines TRBV10-3 with TRBJ1-4; D is unclear. Germline values: CDR1 ENHRY, CDR2 SYGVKD. V dropped 1 base and J dropped 5 bases, with 5 bases sitting between them. The CDR3 has 13 amino acids. DNA for the CDR3: TGTGCCATCAGTGAGTTCCGAAATGAAAAACTGTTTTTT. Encoded protein: CAISEFRNEKLFF.

The chain joins TRBV6-1 to TRBJ1-2, with D possibly being TRBD1 (6 bases). Per the germline V gene, CDR1 is MNHNS and CDR2 is SASEGT. Between the trimmed V and J ends, which lost 0 bases and 4 bases, there was a span of 15 bases. The CDR3 length is 16 residues. The CDR3, as DNA: TGTGCCAGCAGTGAAGCGGGGGGCGGCCCCGTCTATGGCTACACCTTC. Amino acids: CASSEAGGGPVYGYTF.

To note about this clone: Distinct nucleotide sequences in the sample also encode this CDR3. This chain links TRBV5-5 with TRBJ1-5; D gene uncertain. The CDR3 is 14 residues long. V was shortened by 0 bases and J by 0 bases, with 4 bases between the two germline ends. The germline V gene has CDR1 SGHKS and CDR2 YYEKEE (reference sequence). CDR3 sequence reads: CASSLGVSNQPQHF. The CDR3 nucleotides are TGTGCCAGCAGCTTGGGTGTTAGCAATCAGCCCCAGCATTTT.

The CDR3 nucleotides read TGTGCCAGCAGCTCAACAGGGGGCTGGGAGACCCAGTACTTC. Its translation is CASSSTGGWETQYF. The chain is built from TRBV7-6 and TRBJ2-5; the match to TRBD1 covers 9 bases. V lost 4 bases, J lost 5 bases, and 5 bases stayed unmatched. This CDR3 spans 14 amino acids. From germline, CDR1 is SGHVS and CDR2 FNYEAQ.

CDR3 residues: CASSLGLAGHEQFF. The CDR3 DNA sequence: TGTGCCAGCAGCCTCGGACTAGCGGGACATGAGCAGTTCTTC. V usage is TRBV7-2 and J usage is TRBJ2-1; 12 nucleotides line up with TRBD2. Trimming took 5 bases from V and 8 from J; bases not matched to a gene: 4. Germline V gene lookup returns CDR1 SGHTA and CDR2 FQGNSA. This CDR3 spans 14 amino acids.

This clone appeared a single time. V usage is TRBV14 and J usage is TRBJ1-1; D is uncertain. Trimming pared 6 bases from V and 1 base from J, leaving 12 bases between. The germline gives CDR1 SGHDN, CDR2 FVKESK. This CDR3 has 14 amino acids. The CDR3 nucleotides read TGTGCCAGCAGACGGAGGTCACCGAACACTGAAGCTTTCTTT. Translating gives CASRRRSPNTEAFF.

On this clone: Within the sample, other DNA sequences also encode this same CDR3. The CDR3 spells CAISESTANTEAFF. The CDR3 DNA follows: TGTGCCATCAGTGAGTCGACAGCGAACACTGAAGCTTTCTTT. V is TRBV10-3 and J is TRBJ1-1; D is perhaps TRBD1 (5 bases). CDR1 and CDR2 (germline): ENHRY, SYGVKD. V was shortened by 0 bases and J by 1 base, with 6 bases between the two germline ends. The CDR3 contains 14 residues.

V is TRBV27 and J is TRBJ2-1; 9 bases are shared with TRBD1. The CDR3 loop spans 15 amino acids. Germline loops: CDR1 MNHEY, CDR2 SMNVEV (reference sequence). V dropped 5 bases and J dropped 3; count of bases not matched to a gene: 5. The CDR3 bases are TGTGCCAGCAGTCAACAGGGGGCGCGCTACAATGAGCAGTTCTTC. Protein sequence: CASSQQGARYNEQFF.